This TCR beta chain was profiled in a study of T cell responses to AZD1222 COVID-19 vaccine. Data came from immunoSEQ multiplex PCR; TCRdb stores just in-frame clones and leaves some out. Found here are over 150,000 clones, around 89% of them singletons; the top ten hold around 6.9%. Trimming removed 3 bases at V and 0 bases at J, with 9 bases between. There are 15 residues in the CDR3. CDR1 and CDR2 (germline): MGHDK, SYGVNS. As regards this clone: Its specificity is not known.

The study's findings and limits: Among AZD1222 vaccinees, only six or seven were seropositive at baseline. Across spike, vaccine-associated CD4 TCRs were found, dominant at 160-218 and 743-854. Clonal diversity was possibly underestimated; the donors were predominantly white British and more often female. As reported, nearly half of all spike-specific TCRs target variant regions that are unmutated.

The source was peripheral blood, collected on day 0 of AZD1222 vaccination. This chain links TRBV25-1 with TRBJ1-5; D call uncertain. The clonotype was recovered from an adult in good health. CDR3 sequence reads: CASSESGDSNQPQHF. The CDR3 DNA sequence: TGTGCCAGCAGTGAGAGTGGGGATAGCAATCAGCCCCAGCATTTT.